This entry is about one T cell receptor (beta chain). Method: immunoSEQ multiplex PCR; TCRdb's copy keeps in-frame clones and lacks some. The table includes about 160,000 clones, 92% detected once. This specimen comes from a study of control samples from healthy donors and cancer patients. Trimming took off 6 bases at V and 5 bases at J, with 17 bases between the two ends. In germline, CDR1 is MDHEN, CDR2 SYDVKM. The CDR3 is 14 amino acids. The sequenced sample was blood. This clonotype was sampled from a woman in her 30s in good health. This chain connects TRBV28 to TRBJ2-7; D is tentatively TRBD1 or TRBD2 (6 bases each). The CDR3 DNA reads TGTGCCAGCAGAGGGGGGACGAGCCCCAACGAGCAGTACTTC. Its translation is CASRGGTSPNEQYF.